This T cell receptor beta chain was retrieved from a study of T cell changes during pregnancy in multiple sclerosis. Profiled with immunoSEQ multiplex PCR; TCRdb holds only in-frame clones, not every one. In the table there are tens of thousands of clones, approximately 88% of which are singletons. From germline, CDR1 is MNHNY and CDR2 SVGAGI (reference sequence). The length of the CDR3 is 13 residues. The V end was cut by 6 bases, the J end by 9 bases, with 18 bases between. Sample: peripheral blood, taken in the first trimester of pregnancy. The V gene is TRBV6-6, the J gene TRBJ2-7; D perhaps matches TRBD1 (7 bases). The receptor comes from a female donor in good health, enrolled as a control in a pregnancy study. In nucleotides, the CDR3 is TGTGCCAGCAGCCTCCCGGTGGAGGGGGCGCAGTACTTC. This codes for CASSLPVEGAQYF.